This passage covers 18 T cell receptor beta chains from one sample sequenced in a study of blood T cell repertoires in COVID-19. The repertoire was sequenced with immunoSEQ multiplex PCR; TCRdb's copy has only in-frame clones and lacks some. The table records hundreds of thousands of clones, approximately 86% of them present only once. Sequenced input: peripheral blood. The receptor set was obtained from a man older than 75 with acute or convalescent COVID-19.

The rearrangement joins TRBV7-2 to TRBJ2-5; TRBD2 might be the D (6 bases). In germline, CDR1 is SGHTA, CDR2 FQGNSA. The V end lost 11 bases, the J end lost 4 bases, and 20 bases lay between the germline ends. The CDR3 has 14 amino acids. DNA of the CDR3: TGTGCCTCCATGGGTCGGCGGGGATTAGAGACCCAGTACTTC. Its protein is CASMGRRGLETQYF.

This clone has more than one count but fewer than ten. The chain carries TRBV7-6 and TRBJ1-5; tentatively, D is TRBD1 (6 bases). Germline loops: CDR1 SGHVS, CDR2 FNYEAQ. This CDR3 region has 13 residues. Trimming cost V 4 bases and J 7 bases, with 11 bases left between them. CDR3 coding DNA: TGTGCCAGCAGCTCACAGACAGGACAGCCCCAGCATTTT. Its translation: CASSSQTGQPQHF.

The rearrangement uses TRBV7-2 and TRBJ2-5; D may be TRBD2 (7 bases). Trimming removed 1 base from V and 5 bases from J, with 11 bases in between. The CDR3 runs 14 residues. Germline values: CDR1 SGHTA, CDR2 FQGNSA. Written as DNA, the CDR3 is TGTGCCAGCAGCTTAGGTGGGGGGGCCGAGACCCAGTACTTC. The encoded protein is CASSLGGGAETQYF. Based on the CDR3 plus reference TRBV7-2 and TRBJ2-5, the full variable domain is GAGVSQSPSNKVTEKGKDVELRCDPISGHTALYWYRQSLGQGLEFLIYFQGNSAPDKSGLPSDRFSAERTGGSVSTLTIQRTQQEDSAVYLCASSLGGGAETQYFGPGTRLLVL.

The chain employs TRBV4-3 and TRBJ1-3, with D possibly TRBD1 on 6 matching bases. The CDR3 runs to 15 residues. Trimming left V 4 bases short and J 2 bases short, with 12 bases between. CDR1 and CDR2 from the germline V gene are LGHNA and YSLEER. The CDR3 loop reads CASSPTGSTGNTIYF. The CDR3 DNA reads TGCGCCAGCAGCCCAACAGGGTCGACTGGAAACACCATATATTTT.

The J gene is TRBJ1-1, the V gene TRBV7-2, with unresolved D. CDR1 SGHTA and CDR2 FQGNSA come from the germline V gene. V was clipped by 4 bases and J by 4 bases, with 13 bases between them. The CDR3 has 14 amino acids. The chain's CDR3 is CASSSSRQGTEAFF. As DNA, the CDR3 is TGTGCCAGCAGCTCATCGAGACAAGGCACTGAAGCTTTCTTT. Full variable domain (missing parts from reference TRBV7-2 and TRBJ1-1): GAGVSQSPSNKVTEKGKDVELRCDPISGHTALYWYRQSLGQGLEFLIYFQGNSAPDKSGLPSDRFSAERTGGSVSTLTIQRTQQEDSAVYLCASSSSRQGTEAFFGQGTRLTVV.

The CDR3 sequence: CSVERGRDTEAFF. CDR3 DNA: TGCAGCGTTGAGCGGGGTCGGGACACTGAAGCTTTCTTT. The J gene is TRBJ1-1, the V gene TRBV29-1; D gene unclear. CDR1 is SQVTM and CDR2 is ANQGSEA in the germline V gene. The V end lost 3 bases, the J end lost 3 bases, and 11 bases lay between the germline ends. There are 13 residues in the CDR3.

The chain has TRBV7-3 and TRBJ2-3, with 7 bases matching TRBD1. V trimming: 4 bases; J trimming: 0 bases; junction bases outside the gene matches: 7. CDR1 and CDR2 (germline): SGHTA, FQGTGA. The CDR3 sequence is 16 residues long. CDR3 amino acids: CASSSGTDYSTDTQYF. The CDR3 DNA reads TGTGCCAGCAGCTCCGGGACAGACTATAGCACAGATACGCAGTATTTT.

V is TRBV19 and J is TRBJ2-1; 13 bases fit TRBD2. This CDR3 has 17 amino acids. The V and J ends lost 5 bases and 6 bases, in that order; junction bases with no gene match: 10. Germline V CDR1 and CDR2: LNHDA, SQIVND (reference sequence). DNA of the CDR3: TGTGCCAGTAGTCCCCCAAGACTAGCGGGGGGCCCCAATGAGCAGTTCTTC. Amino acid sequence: CASSPPRLAGGPNEQFF. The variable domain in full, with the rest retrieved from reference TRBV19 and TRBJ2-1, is DGGITQSPKYLFRKEGQNVTLSCEQNLNHDAMYWYRQDPGQGLRLIYYSQIVNDFQKGDIAEGYSVSREKKESFPLTVTSAQKNPTAFYLCASSPPRLAGGPNEQFFGPGTRLTVL.

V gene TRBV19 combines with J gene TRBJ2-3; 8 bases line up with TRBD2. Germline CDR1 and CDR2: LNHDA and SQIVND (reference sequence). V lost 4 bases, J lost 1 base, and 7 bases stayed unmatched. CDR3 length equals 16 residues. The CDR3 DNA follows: TGTGCCAGTAGTAAGGGTGGACTAGCCCGCACAGATACGCAGTATTTT. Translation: CASSKGGLARTDTQYF.

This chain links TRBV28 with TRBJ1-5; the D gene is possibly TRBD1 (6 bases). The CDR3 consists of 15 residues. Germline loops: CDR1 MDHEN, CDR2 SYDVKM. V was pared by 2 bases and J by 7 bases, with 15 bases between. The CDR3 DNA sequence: TGTGCCAGCAGTTTAGGGGACATCGGGTCGCAGCCCCAGCATTTT. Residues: CASSLGDIGSQPQHF.

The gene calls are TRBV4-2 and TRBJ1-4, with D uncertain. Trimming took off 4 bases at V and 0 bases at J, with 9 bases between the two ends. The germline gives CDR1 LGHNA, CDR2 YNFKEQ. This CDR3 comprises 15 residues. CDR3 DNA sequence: TGTGCCAGCAGCCCCGGGTCTTCAACTAATGAAAAACTGTTTTTT. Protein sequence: CASSPGSSTNEKLFF.

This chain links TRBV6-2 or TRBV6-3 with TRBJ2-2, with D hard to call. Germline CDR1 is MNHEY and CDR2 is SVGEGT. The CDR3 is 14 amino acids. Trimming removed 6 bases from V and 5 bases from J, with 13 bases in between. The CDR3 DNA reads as TGTGCCAGCAGCCCGAGAATTCCGACCGGGGAGCTGTTTTTT. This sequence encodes CASSPRIPTGELFF.

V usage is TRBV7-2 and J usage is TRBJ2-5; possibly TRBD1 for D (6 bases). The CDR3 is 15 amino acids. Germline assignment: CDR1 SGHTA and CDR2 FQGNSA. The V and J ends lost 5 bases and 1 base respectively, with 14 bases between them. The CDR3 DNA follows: TGTGCCAGCAGCCCTAACGGACAGACCCAAGAGACCCAGTACTTC. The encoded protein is CASSPNGQTQETQYF.

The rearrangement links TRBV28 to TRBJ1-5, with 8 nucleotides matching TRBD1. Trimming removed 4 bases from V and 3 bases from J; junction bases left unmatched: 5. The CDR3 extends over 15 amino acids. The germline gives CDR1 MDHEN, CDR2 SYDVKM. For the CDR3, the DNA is TGTGCCAGCAGTTGGGTGGGACAGGCCAATCAGCCCCAGCATTTT. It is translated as CASSWVGQANQPQHF.

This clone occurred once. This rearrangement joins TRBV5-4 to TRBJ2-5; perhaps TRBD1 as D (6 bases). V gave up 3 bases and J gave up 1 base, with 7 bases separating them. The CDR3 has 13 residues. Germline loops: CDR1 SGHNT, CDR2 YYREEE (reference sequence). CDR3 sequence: CASSWDIQETQYF. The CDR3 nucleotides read TGTGCCAGCAGCTGGGACATCCAAGAGACCCAGTACTTC.

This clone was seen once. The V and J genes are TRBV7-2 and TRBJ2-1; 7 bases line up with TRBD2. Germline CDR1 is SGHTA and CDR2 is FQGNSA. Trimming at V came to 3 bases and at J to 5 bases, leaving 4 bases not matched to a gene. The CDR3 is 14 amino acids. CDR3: CASSLASGDNEQFF. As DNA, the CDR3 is TGTGCCAGCAGCTTGGCTAGCGGCGACAATGAGCAGTTCTTC.

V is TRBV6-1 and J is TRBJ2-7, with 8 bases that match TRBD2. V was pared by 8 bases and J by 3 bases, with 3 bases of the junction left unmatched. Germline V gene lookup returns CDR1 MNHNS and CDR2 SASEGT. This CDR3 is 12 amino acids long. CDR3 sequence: CASSSGYYEQYF. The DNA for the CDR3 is TGTGCCAGCTCTAGCGGGTACTACGAGCAGTACTTC.

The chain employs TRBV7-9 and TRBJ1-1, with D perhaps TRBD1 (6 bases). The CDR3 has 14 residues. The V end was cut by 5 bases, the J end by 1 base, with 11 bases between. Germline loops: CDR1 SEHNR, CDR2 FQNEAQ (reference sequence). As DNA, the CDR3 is TGTGCCAGCAGCGCCCAGGGGTCGAACACTGAAGCTTTCTTT. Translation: CASSAQGSNTEAFF.